This entry describes one TCR beta chain. Its antigen is currently unknown. V shed 8 bases and J 4 bases; nucleotides not matched to a gene: 4. CDR3 length: 13 residues. Through a sample-barcoded 5' primer and a J-beta primer mix, a second PCR was run for about 6 to 12 cycles. TCRdb called the 5' RACE reads again in MiXCR, with one record for every CDR3 protein. The repertoire has about a million distinct CDR3 sequences, roughly two fifths of them found once; the top ten carry around 13%. Every sample gave at least 6 micrograms of total RNA when it was extracted. These data are taken from a study of blood T cells in healthy people across ages. Study-level results: It was the long-lived donors that had more naive CD4+ cells and higher diversity than aged donors. Older individuals had lower TCR beta diversity per million T cells (the decline was roughly linear).

The TCR sequence derives from a man aged 18-30 years in good health. Source material: blood. The chain joins TRBV12-3 or TRBV12-4 to TRBJ1-4; TRBD1 agrees at 7 bases. The CDR3 spells CASRPGGNEKLFF. The CDR3 DNA is TGTGCCAGCCGCCCAGGGGGTAATGAAAAACTGTTTTTT.